The 23 T cell receptor beta chains listed next were all sequenced from one sample in a study of cytomegalovirus exposure and HLA in healthy donors. The assay was immunoSEQ multiplex PCR, and TCRdb's table has in-frame clones only and misses some. This sample yields a few hundred thousand clones, of which around 87% are seen a single time; under 0.45% belongs to the top ten. The specimen was PBMCs. Source of these receptors: a woman younger than 35 in good health and CMV-seronegative.

The rearrangement uses TRBV25-1 and TRBJ2-2; D remains ambiguous. The length of the CDR3 is 15 residues. Trimming stripped 7 bases from V and 3 bases from J, with 15 bases between. Germline V CDR1 and CDR2: MGHDK, SYGVNS. The CDR3 loop reads CASMATATYTGELFF. The CDR3 coding sequence is TGTGCCAGCATGGCTACAGCTACATACACCGGGGAGCTGTTTTTT.

The rearrangement uses TRBV7-9 and TRBJ2-2; possible D gene TRBD1, 9 bases. The CDR3 contains 14 residues. V was shortened by 11 bases and J by 4 bases, with 17 bases between the two germline ends. The germline CDR1 and CDR2 sequences are SEHNR and FQNEAQ (reference sequence). As DNA, the CDR3 is TGTGCCGGTAGCGGGACAGGGTCCACCGGGGAGCTGTTTTTT. Protein: CAGSGTGSTGELFF.

The chain links TRBV4-1 to TRBJ2-7; D remains unclear. V was trimmed by 1 base and J by 3 bases, leaving 13 bases between them. Per germline, CDR1 MGHRA and CDR2 YSYEKL. The CDR3 runs 15 residues. DNA of the CDR3: TGCGCCAGCAGCCAAGTACCGTCGTCGGGCTACGAGCAGTACTTC. Translating it yields CASSQVPSSGYEQYF.

The chain recombines TRBV20-1 with TRBJ2-7; tentative D call: TRBD2 (6 bases). CDR1 is DFQATT, CDR2 SNEGSKA, per germline (reference sequence). Trimming cost V 7 bases and J 2 bases, with 9 bases left between them. This CDR3 is built from 11 residues. CDR3 coding DNA: TGCAGTGGACTAGAAACCTACGAGCAGTACTTC. Translated: CSGLETYEQYF.

V is TRBV5-1 and J is TRBJ2-5; the match to TRBD2 covers 11 bases. The CDR3 extends over 15 amino acids. The germline V gene encodes CDR1 SGHRS and CDR2 YFSETQ. V lost 6 bases, J lost 1 base, and 5 bases stayed unmatched. CDR3 protein: CASKLAGEFQETQYF. The CDR3 coding sequence is TGCGCCAGCAAACTAGCGGGGGAGTTCCAAGAGACCCAGTACTTC.

As DNA, the CDR3 is TGCGCCAGCAGCTTTCGGGAGTATAGCAATCAGCCCCAGCATTTT. Translating it yields CASSFREYSNQPQHF. The chain is built from TRBV5-1 and TRBJ1-5; no reliable D call. Germline CDR1 reads SGHRS; CDR2 reads YFSETQ. The CDR3 consists of 15 residues. Trimming took 2 bases from V and 0 from J, leaving 9 bases between them.

The chain couples TRBV5-5 to TRBJ1-2, with 10 bases fitting TRBD1. The V gene's germline CDR1 is SGHKS and CDR2 YYEKEE (reference sequence). The CDR3 is made up of 15 amino acids. The trim removed 4 bases at V and 2 bases at J, leaving 5 bases unmatched. The CDR3 sequence is CASSLRTGGNYGYTF. In nucleotides, the CDR3 is TGTGCCAGCAGCCTCAGGACAGGGGGGAACTATGGCTACACCTTC.

CDR3 in DNA: TGTGCCAGCAGTGACTGGACTTTTCAAGAGACCCAGTACTTC. Protein product: CASSDWTFQETQYF. The rearrangement links TRBV6-1 to TRBJ2-5, with TRBD2 as a possible D gene (5 bases). This CDR3 contains 14 residues. V was pared by 3 bases and J by 2 bases, with 10 bases between. The V gene's germline CDR1 is MNHNS and CDR2 SASEGT.

The CDR3 region has the DNA TGTGCCAGCAGCCGGACTAGCGGGGGCTACAATGAGCAGTTCTTC. This translates into CASSRTSGGYNEQFF. The gene calls are TRBV13 and TRBJ2-1; 13 bases fit TRBD2. The germline CDR1 and CDR2 sequences are PRHDT and FYEKMQ (reference sequence). V dropped 5 bases and J dropped 3; count of bases not matched to a gene: 1. The CDR3 loop spans 15 amino acids.

This clone was detected a few times. The genes are TRBV7-9 and TRBJ2-7, with 7 bases fitting TRBD1. Germline values: CDR1 SEHNR, CDR2 FQNEAQ (reference sequence). With 4 bases clipped from V and 7 bases from J, the junction kept 7 bases outside the gene matches. The CDR3 totals 13 residues. CDR3 sequence (DNA): TGTGCCAGCAGCTCCAGGACAGGCTTTGAGCAGTACTTC. This sequence encodes CASSSRTGFEQYF. The complete variable domain, with remaining parts taken from reference TRBV7-9 and TRBJ2-7, reads DTGVSQNPRHKITKRGQNVTFRCDPISEHNRLYWYRQTLGQGPEFLTYFQNEAQLEKSRLLSDRFSAERPKGSFSTLEIQRTEQGDSAMYLCASSSRTGFEQYFGPGTRLTVT.

This clone was seen once. The chain is built from TRBV10-1 and TRBJ2-2; no clear D gene. Germline CDR1 WNHNN, CDR2 SYGVQD (reference sequence). The CDR3 runs 16 residues. Trimming shortened V by 2 bases and J by 1 base, and 11 bases separated the two germline ends. DNA of the CDR3: TGCGCCAGCAGTGAGATCGTGCCCGGGAACACCGGGGAGCTGTTTTTT. Protein sequence: CASSEIVPGNTGELFF.

The chain has TRBV30 and TRBJ1-4; TRBD1 might be the D (5 bases). Trimming took 4 bases from V and 5 from J, leaving 11 bases between them. CDR1 is GTSNPN and CDR2 is SVGIG in the germline V gene (reference sequence). The CDR3 consists of 13 residues. The CDR3 sequence: CAWTASGNEKLFF. The CDR3 nucleotides are TGTGCCTGGACCGCTTCAGGGAATGAAAAACTGTTTTTT.

This chain uses TRBV4-1 with TRBJ2-7; 8 bases fit TRBD1. This CDR3 contains 14 residues. Germline CDR1 is MGHRA and CDR2 is YSYEKL. J lost 9 bases, V lost 2 bases, and 9 bases had no gene match. The CDR3 region has the DNA TGCGCCAGCAGCCAAACGGACAGGGCTATGGGGCAGTACGTC. Its protein is CASSQTDRAMGQYV.

This chain connects TRBV7-8 to TRBJ1-6, with 9 bases lining up with TRBD1. V lost 5 bases, J lost 0 bases, and 8 bases stayed unmatched. This CDR3 is 18 amino acids long. Germline CDR1 and CDR2: SGHVS and FQNEAQ. CDR3 bases: TGTGCCAGCAGCGTAGAGGGACAGGGAAGCTCCTATAATTCACCCCTCCACTTT. The encoded protein is CASSVEGQGSSYNSPLHF.

V gene TRBV30 combines with J gene TRBJ1-6; D uncertain. Germline V gives CDR1 GTSNPN, CDR2 SVGIG (reference sequence). V was pared by 4 bases and J by 5 bases, with 6 bases between. The length of the CDR3 is 12 residues. CDR3 in amino acids: CAWMRDNSPLHF. As DNA, the CDR3 is TGTGCCTGGATGCGGGATAATTCACCCCTCCACTTT.

The chain uses TRBV2 and TRBJ1-5; D is uncertain. The CDR3 contains 15 residues. Deletions cut 4 bases from V and 0 bases from J, with 10 bases between. Per the germline V gene, CDR1 is SNHLY and CDR2 is FYNNEI. For the CDR3, the DNA is TGTGCCAGCAGTGTAACCAGATATAGCAATCAGCCCCAGCATTTT. This encodes CASSVTRYSNQPQHF.

The J gene is TRBJ1-2, the V gene TRBV28; D gene unclear. CDR3 size: 12 residues. The ends were cut back, 6 bases at V and 0 bases at J, with 5 bases in the middle. Germline lookup yields CDR1 MDHEN and CDR2 SYDVKM. For the CDR3, the DNA is TGTGCCAGCAGGCCGGCTAACTATGGCTACACCTTC. Protein: CASRPANYGYTF.

V gene TRBV4-2 combines with J gene TRBJ1-5, with 10 bases lining up with TRBD1. Germline CDR1 reads LGHNA; CDR2 reads YNFKEQ. There are 19 residues in the CDR3. The ends lost 1 base at V and 0 bases at J; junction bases unmatched: 9. DNA for the CDR3: TGTGCCAGCAGCCAAGTAGTAGGGACAGGGGAATATAGCAATCAGCCCCAGCATTTT. It translates to CASSQVVGTGEYSNQPQHF.

The chain links TRBV7-6 to TRBJ1-6; 9 bases line up with TRBD1. V lost 5 bases, J lost 0 bases, and 8 bases stayed unmatched. The CDR3 runs 18 residues. The V gene's germline CDR1 is SGHVS and CDR2 FNYEAQ. The CDR3 loop reads CASSTRTGASSYNSPLHF. CDR3 sequence (DNA): TGTGCCAGCAGCACGAGGACAGGGGCGAGCTCCTATAATTCACCCCTCCACTTT.

The J gene is TRBJ1-6, the V gene TRBV9; no firm D call. The CDR3 consists of 12 residues. Trimming pared 2 bases from V and 10 bases from J, leaving 7 bases between. The V gene's germline CDR1 is SGDLS and CDR2 YYNGEE. This chain's CDR3 is CASSVPGSPLHF. The CDR3, as DNA: TGTGCCAGCAGCGTCCCCGGGTCACCCCTCCACTTT. The variable domain in full, completed from reference TRBV9 and TRBJ1-6, reads DSGVTQTPKHLITATGQRVTLRCSPRSGDLSVYWYQQSLDQGLQFLIQYYNGEERAKGNILERFSAQQFPDLHSELNLSSLELGDSALYFCASSVPGSPLHFGNGTRLTVT.

The chain couples TRBV15 to TRBJ1-5, with TRBD1 identical over 10 bases. The CDR3 is made up of 16 amino acids. The V gene end was trimmed by 3 bases and the J gene end by 4 bases; junction bases not matched to a gene: 6. Per the germline V gene, CDR1 is LNHNV and CDR2 is YYDKDF (reference sequence). The CDR3 sequence: CATSRLKGQGNQPQHF. Written as DNA, the CDR3 is TGTGCCACCAGCAGGTTAAAGGGACAGGGGAATCAGCCCCAGCATTTT.

The chain uses TRBV18 and TRBJ2-3; D is perhaps TRBD2 (5 bases). The CDR3 is 12 residues long. V lost 3 bases and J 7 bases, leaving 8 bases between the germline ends. Germline V gene data show CDR1 as KGHSH and CDR2 as LQKENI. CDR3 loop: CASSPSVNTQYF. CDR3 nucleotide sequence: TGTGCCAGCTCACCTAGCGTCAATACGCAGTATTTT.

This rearrangement joins TRBV10-3 to TRBJ1-1; D may be TRBD1 (5 bases). The CDR3 loop spans 16 amino acids. CDR1 is ENHRY and CDR2 is SYGVKD in the germline V gene. V lost 1 base and J lost 1, with 13 bases in between. The CDR3 nucleotides read TGTGCCATCAGTGAGTTCCGGGCAGGGAAGAACACTGAAGCTTTCTTT. Protein sequence: CAISEFRAGKNTEAFF.